This T cell receptor beta chain stems from a study of blood T cell repertoires in COVID-19 (dated by TCRdb to the early 2020s). Study-wide context: The collaborator samples originated in the United States, Italy and Spain and spanned the acute and convalescent phases of COVID-19. Subjects who had been exposed to COVID-19, were actively infected with it, or had recovered from it provided the deeply sampled blood TCRbeta repertoires that made up the dataset. The repertoires were released in a freely available public database meant as a resource for research on the immune response to SARS-CoV-2. The material from the prospective study consisted of cDNA or gDNA derived from T cells, B-cell-depleted T cells, or PBMCs. Samples were obtained from the ongoing ImmuneRACE study (first 160 participants) and from about 1,300 subjects provided by 6 global collaborators. A de-identified subject ID, COVID-19 status, age in years and sex were almost always included in the sample metadata. Where HLA class I and class II types were available, the types were taken from metadata supplied by the sample provider, not from assay-based typing.

In the prospective study, participants were about 18 to 100 years old, resided in 25 or so geographic areas of the United States, and were enrolled through a virtual design. Cohort assignment in the prospective study relied on participant-reported clinical history from a screening survey and a study questionnaire. ImmuneRACE Cohort 3 recovered participants were defined by two consecutive negative NP/OP PCR tests, healthcare professional clearance, or symptom resolution. Each participant in the prospective study had whole blood, serum and a nasopharyngeal or oropharyngeal swab collected by mobile phlebotomists. Participants in the prospective study had the option to provide additional blood draws and questionnaires over an approximately two-month period. Before DNA extraction, prospective study blood samples were shipped either frozen or at room temperature. A note on this clone: Its recognized antigen is unknown. No base quality information exists; no much larger clone differs at one position.

TCRbeta CDR3 regions were amplified from genomic DNA using the immunoSEQ Assay, a bias-controlled multiplex PCR. In the authors' own workflow: The number of nucleated cells in each sample was estimated from the amplification of reference gene primers within the assay. To quantify the absolute abundance of each unique TCRbeta CDR3 rearrangement, sequence reads were collapsed and filtered. For each sample, productive Simpson clonality was calculated by taking the square root of Simpson's diversity index across productive rearrangements. Here the immuneACCESS table is served through TCRdb, limited to in-frame sequences with V and J called. Missing clones are a known gap in these copies; in checked studies unresolved V genes cover under half, and the rest lacks a known reason. The V and J calls and clone size come from that table; D and trimming were worked out from the DNA. The sample yields 150,000 to 200,000 clones; roughly 82% were counted once. About 10% of the sample comes from the top ten.

Here is what the overall study found, with its caveats: Clinical and demographic metadata were provided uncurated, with the amount varying by source and participant.

The sequence was collected from a man in his forties who had recovered from COVID-19. Sequences were obtained from PBMCs or T cells enriched from blood (not recorded which).

The DNA sequence follows: TGTGCCAGCAGCTTGGCCCCCGGACAGATCTACGAGCAGTACGTC. It specifies CASSLAPGQIYEQYV. In this chain, TRBV5-6 is recombined with TRBJ2-7, and TRBD1 may be the D gene, going by 6 matching bases. Cut back by 0 bases and 3 bases, the V and J ends lie 13 bases apart. The CDR3 runs 15 amino acids, cysteine and valine included. Only the CDR3 DNA stays, 45 bases, in frame from base 1. The germline V gene yields SGHDT for CDR1 and YYEEEE for CDR2.